A single sample is the source of the 29 T cell receptor beta chains below, sequenced in a study of blood T cell repertoires in COVID-19. The protocol was immunoSEQ multiplex PCR, while the TCRdb copy is restricted to in-frame clones and leaves out a portion. In the table there are hundreds of thousands of clones, about 90% of which are singletons. The sequencing input was PBMCs or T cells enriched from blood (not recorded which). These receptors came from a woman in her thirties who had recovered from COVID-19.

The chain has TRBV6-5 and TRBJ2-3; 7 positions match TRBD1. Germline values: CDR1 MNHEY, CDR2 SVGAGI. V shed 6 bases, J shed 4 bases, and the junction held 7 bases outside the gene matches. This CDR3 is built from 14 residues. The CDR3 bases are TGTGCCAGCAGCCCCGACAGGGTGGCAGATACGCAGTATTTT. Translating gives CASSPDRVADTQYF.

The table lists this clone with a count of one. The DNA of the CDR3 is TGCGCCAGCAGCCAAGCCCGGACTAGCGGGAACAATGAGCAGTTCTTC. Residues: CASSQARTSGNNEQFF. The chain uses TRBV4-1 and TRBJ2-1; 12 positions match TRBD2. Germline trimming cut 1 base from V and 5 bases from J; bases unmatched to any gene: 3. Germline CDR1 and CDR2: MGHRA and YSYEKL. This CDR3 contains 16 residues.

In regard to this clone: Other nucleotide sequences in the sample specify the same CDR3. V gene TRBV2 combines with J gene TRBJ2-7; 7 bases map to TRBD1. This CDR3 region has 13 residues. Looked up from germline, CDR1 is SNHLY and CDR2 is FYNNEI. The trim removed 4 bases at V and 2 bases at J, leaving 2 bases unmatched. The CDR3 DNA sequence: TGTGCCAGCAGTGGACAGGGACCCTACGAGCAGTACTTC. Its protein is CASSGQGPYEQYF.

This clone has just a few counts. The chain is built from TRBV18 and TRBJ2-3; 8 bases align to TRBD2. The CDR3 is 15 residues long. CDR1 and CDR2 (germline): KGHSH, LQKENI. Trimming removed 6 bases from V and 2 bases from J; junction bases left unmatched: 7. The CDR3 is CASSTAAGVTDTQYF. The DNA of the CDR3 is TGTGCCAGCTCGACGGCAGCGGGAGTCACAGATACGCAGTATTTT.

This chain uses TRBV12-3 or TRBV12-4 with TRBJ2-7; D perhaps matches TRBD2 (5 bases). V was shortened by 6 bases and J by 7 bases, with 13 bases between the two germline ends. This CDR3 is built from 12 residues. The DNA of the CDR3 is TGTGCCAGCAGCCGCTCCGGGATTGAGCAGTACTTC. Amino acids: CASSRSGIEQYF.

This clone showed up just once. CDR3 region: CASSWRTSDEQFF. The CDR3, as DNA: TGTGCCAGCAGCTGGAGGACTAGCGATGAGCAGTTCTTC. V and J are TRBV11-2 and TRBJ2-1, with 9 bases aligning to TRBD2. Germline trimming cut 4 bases from V and 8 bases from J; bases unmatched to any gene: 3. Germline V gives CDR1 SGHAT, CDR2 FQNNGV. The CDR3 has 13 residues.

J is TRBJ2-7 and V is TRBV24-1; D is possibly TRBD1 (6 bases). Germline CDR1 KGHDR, CDR2 SFDVKD. V lost 9 bases, J lost 5 bases, and 22 bases lay in between. The CDR3 length is 15 residues. The CDR3 here is CATHRLDSYFHEQYF. DNA of the CDR3: TGTGCCACCCATAGGTTGGACAGCTATTTCCACGAGCAGTACTTC.

The V and J genes are TRBV2 and TRBJ1-1; D ambiguous. V was cut by 7 bases and J by 1 base, with 19 bases left in between. Germline V gene data show CDR1 as SNHLY and CDR2 as FYNNEI. The CDR3 covers 16 residues. The CDR3 bases are TGTGCCAGCAAATCGTCCGCAAGGTCGGGGAACACTGAAGCTTTCTTT. Translation: CASKSSARSGNTEAFF.

The V and J genes are TRBV3-1 (or the pseudogene TRBV3-2) and TRBJ2-4, with D unclear. V was trimmed by 0 bases and J by 7 bases, leaving 19 bases between them. Per germline, CDR1 LGHDT and CDR2 YNNKEL (reference sequence). The CDR3 extends over 17 amino acids. The CDR3 DNA follows: TGTGCCAGCAGCCAAGATTCATGGTTCGAGACGGGTAACATTCAGTACTTC. It translates to CASSQDSWFETGNIQYF.

The V gene is TRBV6-5, the J gene TRBJ1-1; 7 nucleotides align to TRBD1. Germline CDR1 and CDR2: MNHEY and SVGAGI. The V gene end was trimmed by 0 bases and the J gene end by 4 bases; junction bases not matched to a gene: 5. The CDR3 has 15 amino acids. In nucleotides, the CDR3 is TGTGCCAGCAGTTACTCAACACAGGGGCGCACTGAAGCTTTCTTT. Protein sequence: CASSYSTQGRTEAFF.

V usage is TRBV28 and J usage is TRBJ1-2; TRBD1 matches at 12 bases. Per germline, CDR1 MDHEN and CDR2 SYDVKM. With V trimmed by 4 bases and J by 4 bases, 4 bases remained unmatched. The CDR3 contains 15 residues. For the CDR3, the DNA is TGTGCCAGCAGTTATGGGACAGGGGGCGTCTATGGCTACACCTTC. This encodes CASSYGTGGVYGYTF.

This chain links TRBV28 with TRBJ1-3; a possible D gene is TRBD1 (5 bases). The germline V gene has CDR1 MDHEN and CDR2 SYDVKM. CDR3 length: 15 amino acids. Trimming cost V 4 bases and J 2 bases, with 12 bases left between them. CDR3 sequence reads: CASSSRQGTGNTIYF. In DNA, the CDR3 is TGTGCCAGCAGTTCCCGGCAGGGAACTGGAAACACCATATATTTT.

This clone is a singleton in its sample. This chain joins TRBV21-1 and TRBJ2-2; the D call of TRBD2 is as the table states it, not checked on the DNA. TRBV21-1 is termed a pseudogene. The CDR3 covers 16 residues. This CDR3 is CASSTWPGGPSGELFF. CDR3 in DNA: TGTGCCAGCAGTACTTGGCCGGGAGGGCCCTCCGGGGAGCTGTTTTTT.

This clone was found a few times. The rearrangement uses TRBV5-5 and TRBJ1-4; 8 bases map to TRBD1. CDR1 is SGHKS, CDR2 YYEKEE, per germline (reference sequence). V lost 4 bases and J lost 4; bases outside the gene matches: 6. The CDR3 is 15 amino acids. CDR3 loop: CASSPLTGVNEKLFF. The DNA of the CDR3 is TGTGCCAGCAGCCCCCTGACAGGGGTTAATGAAAAACTGTTTTTT.

This chain joins TRBV24-1 and TRBJ2-3; D gene ambiguous. Between the trimmed V and J ends, which lost 9 bases and 3 bases, there was a span of 18 bases. Germline CDR1 reads KGHDR; CDR2 reads SFDVKD. The CDR3 is 15 amino acids. The CDR3 loop reads CATQDSRVRTDTQYF. The CDR3 DNA sequence: TGTGCCACCCAAGACTCACGGGTGAGGACAGATACGCAGTATTTT.

Turning to this clone: Other nucleotide sequences in the sample specify the same CDR3. This chain uses TRBV5-1 with TRBJ2-7; 9 nucleotides match TRBD2. The germline V gene has CDR1 SGHRS and CDR2 YFSETQ. Germline trimming cut 5 bases from V and 1 base from J; bases unmatched to any gene: 7. This CDR3 contains 15 residues. The CDR3 DNA sequence: TGCGCCAGCAGTCTGTCTAGCGGGGCTTCCTACGAGCAGTACTTC. Translated: CASSLSSGASYEQYF.

The V and J genes are TRBV29-1 and TRBJ1-2; 9 bases line up with TRBD1. Losses at the gene ends were 8 bases for V and 8 bases for J; bases not matched to a gene: 18. Germline lookup yields CDR1 SQVTM and CDR2 ANQGSEA. CDR3 length equals 15 residues. Here the CDR3 reads CSIQPGQGLIGGYTF. CDR3 bases: TGCAGCATACAACCGGGACAGGGATTAATAGGGGGCTACACCTTC. Based on the CDR3 plus reference TRBV29-1 and TRBJ1-2, the full variable domain is SAVISQKPSRDICQRGTSLTIQCQVDSQVTMMFWYRQQPGQSLTLIATANQGSEATYESGFVIDKFPISRPNLTFSTLTVSNMSPEDSSIYLCSIQPGQGLIGGYTFGSGTRLTVV.

This clone was picked up one time. This chain connects TRBV3-1 (or the pseudogene TRBV3-2) to TRBJ2-1; D is perhaps TRBD2 (6 bases). With 4 bases removed from V and 6 bases from J, the gap between germline ends came to 10 bases. CDR1 LGHDT and CDR2 YNNKEL come from the germline V gene (reference sequence). The CDR3 consists of 13 residues. This CDR3 is CASSLQTSNEQFF. CDR3 sequence (DNA): TGTGCCAGCAGCCTCCAGACTAGCAATGAGCAGTTCTTC.

This clone was counted once. The V gene is TRBV5-4, the J gene TRBJ2-5; 9 nucleotides match TRBD1. Germline CDR1 reads SGHNT; CDR2 reads YYREEE (reference sequence). This CDR3 is built from 14 residues. The trim removed 4 bases at V and 6 bases at J, leaving 7 bases unmatched. CDR3 amino acids: CASSLTGGKQTQYF. The CDR3 DNA is TGTGCCAGCAGCCTGACAGGGGGAAAGCAGACCCAGTACTTC.

This chain joins TRBV12-3 or TRBV12-4 and TRBJ2-7, with D hard to call. The CDR3 runs 12 residues. Trimming removed 3 bases at V and 7 bases at J, with 10 bases between. The CDR3 DNA reads TGTGCCAGCAGTTTCTTTTCCTTGGAGCAGTACTTC. Translation gives CASSFFSLEQYF.

The gene calls are TRBV19 and TRBJ2-7, with a weak D call TRBD1 (5 bases). The V end was cut by 2 bases, the J end by 5 bases, with 10 bases between. This CDR3 has 13 amino acids. Germline CDR1 is LNHDA and CDR2 is SQIVND (reference sequence). CDR3: CASSIQGWHEQYF. The CDR3 DNA sequence: TGTGCCAGTAGTATACAGGGATGGCACGAGCAGTACTTC.

This chain connects TRBV27 to TRBJ2-2, with D hard to call. The V and J ends lost 4 bases and 3 bases respectively, with 3 bases between them. This CDR3 has 12 residues. CDR1 is MNHEY, CDR2 SMNVEV, per germline (reference sequence). CDR3 region: CASSSYTGELFF. The CDR3 DNA follows: TGTGCCAGCAGTTCCTACACCGGGGAGCTGTTTTTT.

The V call is TRBV10-3, the J call TRBJ1-6; 7 nucleotides line up with TRBD1. Germline V CDR1 and CDR2: ENHRY, SYGVKD. V was pared by 6 bases and J by 6 bases, with 11 bases of the junction left unmatched. The CDR3 contains 16 residues. The CDR3 bases are TGTGCCATCAGCGAGACAGAGGGGGCCTCTAATTCACCCCTCCACTTT. It translates to CAISETEGASNSPLHF.

The chain recombines TRBV2 with TRBJ2-1, with 7 bases identical to TRBD1. V was clipped by 4 bases and J by 5 bases; unmatched bases: 11. The CDR3 spans 16 residues. Germline CDR1 and CDR2: SNHLY and FYNNEI. Written as DNA, the CDR3 is TGTGCCAGCAGTGGTCCCCGAGGGGGCTCAAACAATGAGCAGTTCTTC. This translates into CASSGPRGGSNNEQFF.

V gene TRBV30 combines with J gene TRBJ2-3; possibly TRBD2 for D (7 bases). From germline, CDR1 is GTSNPN and CDR2 SVGIG (reference sequence). V shed 2 bases and J shed 5 bases, with 17 bases lying between them. This CDR3 has 15 residues. The CDR3 spells CAWSPYGGQRDTQYF. CDR3 bases: TGTGCCTGGAGTCCCTACGGGGGGCAGAGAGATACGCAGTATTTT.

This clone was found once. The chain carries TRBV3-1 (or the pseudogene TRBV3-2) and TRBJ2-7, with 10 bases aligning to TRBD1. The CDR3 is made up of 14 amino acids. V lost 3 bases and J lost 4; bases outside the gene matches: 3. Germline V gives CDR1 LGHDT, CDR2 YNNKEL (reference sequence). For the CDR3, the DNA is TGTGCCAGCAGCCAGGGGACAGGGGAGTACGAGCAGTACTTC. This sequence encodes CASSQGTGEYEQYF.

This chain links TRBV4-1 with TRBJ2-3; D ambiguous. This CDR3 is 16 amino acids long. From germline, CDR1 is MGHRA and CDR2 YSYEKL. Trimming removed 1 base from V and 4 bases from J, with 15 bases in between. CDR3: CASSQGGVPPADTQYF. DNA of the CDR3: TGCGCCAGCAGCCAAGGCGGCGTCCCGCCCGCAGATACGCAGTATTTT.

This clone has more than one count but fewer than ten. The chain is built from TRBV5-1 and TRBJ2-7; TRBD1 matches at 9 bases. This CDR3 spans 14 amino acids. Germline V lookup: CDR1 SGHRS, CDR2 YFSETQ. Unmatched junction bases numbered 8, after V lost 4 bases and J lost 6 bases. CDR3 DNA: TGCGCCAGCAGCGGACCGGGACAGGGAGGCGAGCAGTACTTC. Its translation: CASSGPGQGGEQYF.

The rearrangement links TRBV2 to TRBJ2-1, with 8 bases that match TRBD2. V shed 6 bases and J 2 bases; nucleotides not matched to a gene: 6. Germline V lookup: CDR1 SNHLY, CDR2 FYNNEI. There are 15 residues in the CDR3. The chain's CDR3 is CASSSIAGPYNEQFF. CDR3 in DNA: TGTGCCAGCAGCTCCATAGCGGGACCCTACAATGAGCAGTTCTTC.